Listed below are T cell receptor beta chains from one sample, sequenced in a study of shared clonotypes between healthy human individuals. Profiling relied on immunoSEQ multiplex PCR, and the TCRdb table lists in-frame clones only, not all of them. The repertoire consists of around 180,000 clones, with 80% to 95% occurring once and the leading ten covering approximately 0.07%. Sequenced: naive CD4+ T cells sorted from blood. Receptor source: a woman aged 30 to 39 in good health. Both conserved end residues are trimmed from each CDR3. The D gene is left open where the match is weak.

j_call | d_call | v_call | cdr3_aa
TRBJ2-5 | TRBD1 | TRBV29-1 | SALGQGVAQETQY
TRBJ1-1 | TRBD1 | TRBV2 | ASKSGTANTEAF
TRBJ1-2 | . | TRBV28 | ASRDGTFAYGYT
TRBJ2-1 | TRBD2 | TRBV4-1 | ASSHGLAGGQKQF
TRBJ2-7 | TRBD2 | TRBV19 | ASSIRTSGSYEQY
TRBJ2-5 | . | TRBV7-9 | ASSEGLEETQY
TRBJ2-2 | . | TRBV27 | ASRPQGMNTGELF
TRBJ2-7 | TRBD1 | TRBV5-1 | ASMRTGGFHEQY
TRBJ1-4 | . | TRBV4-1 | ASSQVLSEKLF
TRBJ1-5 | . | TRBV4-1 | ASSQGVSEPQH